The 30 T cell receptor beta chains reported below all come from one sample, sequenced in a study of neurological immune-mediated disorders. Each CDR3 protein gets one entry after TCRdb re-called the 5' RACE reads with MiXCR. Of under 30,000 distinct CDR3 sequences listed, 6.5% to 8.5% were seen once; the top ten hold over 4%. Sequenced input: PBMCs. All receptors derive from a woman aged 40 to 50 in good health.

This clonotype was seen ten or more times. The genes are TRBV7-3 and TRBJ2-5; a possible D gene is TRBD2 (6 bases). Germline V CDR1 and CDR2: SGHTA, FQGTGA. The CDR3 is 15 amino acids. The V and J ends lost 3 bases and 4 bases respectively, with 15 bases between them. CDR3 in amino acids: CASSLSIAASETQYF. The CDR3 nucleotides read TGTGCCAGCAGCTTGTCGATAGCGGCCTCAGAGACCCAGTACTTC.

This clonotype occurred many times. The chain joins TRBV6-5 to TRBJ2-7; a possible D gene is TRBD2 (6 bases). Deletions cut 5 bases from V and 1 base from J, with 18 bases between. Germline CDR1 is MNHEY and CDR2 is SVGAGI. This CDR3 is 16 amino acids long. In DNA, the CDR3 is TGTGCCAGCAGTCCGGTGGGAGGCCGGGGGTCCTACGAGCAGTACTTC. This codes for CASSPVGGRGSYEQYF.

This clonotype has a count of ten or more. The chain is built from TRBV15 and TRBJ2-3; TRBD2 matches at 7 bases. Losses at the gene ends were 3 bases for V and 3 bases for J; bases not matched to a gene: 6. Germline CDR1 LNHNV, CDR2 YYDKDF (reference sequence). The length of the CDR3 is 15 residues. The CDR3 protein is CATSSPRGSTDTQYF. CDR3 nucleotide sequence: TGTGCCACCAGCAGTCCCCGCGGGAGTACAGATACGCAGTATTTT.

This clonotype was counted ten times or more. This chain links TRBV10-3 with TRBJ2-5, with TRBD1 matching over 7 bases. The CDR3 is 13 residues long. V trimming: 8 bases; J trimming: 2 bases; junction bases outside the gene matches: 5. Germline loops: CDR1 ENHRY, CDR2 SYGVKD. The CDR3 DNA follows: TGTGCCATCGCCCCGGGACAGCAAGAGACCCAGTACTTC. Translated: CAIAPGQQETQYF.

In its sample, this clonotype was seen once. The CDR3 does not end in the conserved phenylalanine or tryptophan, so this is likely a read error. The CDR3 region is CSAGLVGTPYEQYL. In nucleotides, the CDR3 is TGCAGTGCCGGACTAGTGGGGACCCCATACGAGCAGTACTTA. This chain joins TRBV20-1 and TRBJ2-7; 7 bases are shared with TRBD2. The CDR3 has 14 amino acids. Looked up from germline, CDR1 is DFQATT and CDR2 is SNEGSKA (reference sequence). The V gene end was trimmed by 6 bases and the J gene end by 4 bases; junction bases not matched to a gene: 12.

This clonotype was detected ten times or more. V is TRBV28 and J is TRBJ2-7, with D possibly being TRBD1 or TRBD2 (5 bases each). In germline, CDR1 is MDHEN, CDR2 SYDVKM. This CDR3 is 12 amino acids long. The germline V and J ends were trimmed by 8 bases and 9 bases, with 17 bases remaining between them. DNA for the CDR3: TGTGCCAGCGCGATGGGACGCCTGGGGCAGTACTTC. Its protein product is CASAMGRLGQYF.

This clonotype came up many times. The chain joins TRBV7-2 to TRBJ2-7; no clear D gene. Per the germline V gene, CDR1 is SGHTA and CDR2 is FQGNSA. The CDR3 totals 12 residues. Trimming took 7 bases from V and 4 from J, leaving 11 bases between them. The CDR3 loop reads CASTFLNYEQYF. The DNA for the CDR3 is TGTGCCAGCACCTTCCTAAATTACGAGCAGTACTTC.

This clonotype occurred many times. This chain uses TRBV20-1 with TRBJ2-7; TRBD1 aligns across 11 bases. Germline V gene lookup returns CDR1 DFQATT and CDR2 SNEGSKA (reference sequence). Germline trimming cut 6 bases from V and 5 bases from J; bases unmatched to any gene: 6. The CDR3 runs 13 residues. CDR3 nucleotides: TGCAGTGCCGCCAGGACAGGGGGCGACGAGCAGTACTTC. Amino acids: CSAARTGGDEQYF.

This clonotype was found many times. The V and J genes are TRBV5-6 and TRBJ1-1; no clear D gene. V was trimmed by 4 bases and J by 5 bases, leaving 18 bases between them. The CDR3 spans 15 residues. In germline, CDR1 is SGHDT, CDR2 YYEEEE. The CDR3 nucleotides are TGTGCCAGCAGCCTGGGAGACACTCTTGGGACTGAAGCTTTCTTT. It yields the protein CASSLGDTLGTEAFF. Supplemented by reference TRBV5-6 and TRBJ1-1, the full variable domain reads DAGVTQSPTHLIKTRGQQVTLRCSPKSGHDTVSWYQQALGQGPQFIFQYYEEEERQRGNFPDRFSGHQFPNYSSELNVNALLLGDSALYLCASSLGDTLGTEAFFGQGTRLTVV.

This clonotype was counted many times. CDR3 in amino acids: CASSVGLGRVVANTGELFF. Here the CDR3 DNA reads TGTGCCAGCAGCGTAGGTTTGGGGAGAGTAGTCGCGAACACCGGGGAGCTGTTTTTT. This chain joins TRBV9 and TRBJ2-2, with a weak D call TRBD2 (5 bases). The CDR3 contains 19 residues. Trimming stripped 0 bases from V and 0 bases from J, with 18 bases between. Per germline, CDR1 SGDLS and CDR2 YYNGEE.

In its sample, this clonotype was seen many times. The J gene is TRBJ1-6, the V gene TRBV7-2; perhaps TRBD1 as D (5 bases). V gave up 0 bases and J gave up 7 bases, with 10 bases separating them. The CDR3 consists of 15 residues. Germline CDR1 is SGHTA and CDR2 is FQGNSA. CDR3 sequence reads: CASSLAPGNNSPLHF. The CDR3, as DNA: TGTGCCAGCAGCTTAGCGCCAGGGAACAATTCACCCCTCCACTTT.

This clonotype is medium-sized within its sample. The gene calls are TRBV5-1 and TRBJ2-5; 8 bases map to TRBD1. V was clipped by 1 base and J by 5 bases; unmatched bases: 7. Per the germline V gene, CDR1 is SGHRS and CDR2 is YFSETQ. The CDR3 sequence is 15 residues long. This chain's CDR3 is CASSLSSRGRETQYF. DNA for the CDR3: TGCGCCAGCAGCTTGTCGTCCAGGGGGCGGGAGACCCAGTACTTC.

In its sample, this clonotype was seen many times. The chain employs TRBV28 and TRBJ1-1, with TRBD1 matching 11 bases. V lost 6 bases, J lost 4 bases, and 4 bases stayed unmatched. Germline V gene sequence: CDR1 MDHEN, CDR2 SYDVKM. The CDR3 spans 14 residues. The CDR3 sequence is CASRPGQGATEAFF. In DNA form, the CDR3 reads TGTGCCAGCAGGCCCGGACAGGGGGCCACTGAAGCTTTCTTT.

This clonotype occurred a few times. CDR3 region: CASSYASMIGVNTEAFF. In DNA form, the CDR3 reads TGTGCCAGCAGTTACGCGTCGATGATTGGCGTGAACACTGAAGCTTTCTTT. V usage is TRBV6-5 and J usage is TRBJ1-1; D unresolved. V gave up 2 bases and J gave up 0 bases, with 16 bases separating them. Germline CDR1 reads MNHEY; CDR2 reads SVGAGI. The CDR3 totals 17 residues.

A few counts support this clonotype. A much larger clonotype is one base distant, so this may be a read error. CDR3 loop: CGASGRSHQYEQYF. The CDR3 bases are TGCGGTGCTAGTGGAAGGAGTCATCAATACGAGCAGTACTTC. The V call is TRBV20-1, the J call TRBJ2-7; no definite D call. This CDR3 contains 14 residues. From germline, CDR1 is DFQATT and CDR2 SNEGSKA (reference sequence).

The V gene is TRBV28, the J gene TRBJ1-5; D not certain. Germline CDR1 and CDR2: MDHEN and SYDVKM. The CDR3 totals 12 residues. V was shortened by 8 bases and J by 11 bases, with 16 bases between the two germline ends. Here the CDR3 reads CASLWVFQTQHF. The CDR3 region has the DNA TGTGCCAGCCTCTGGGTTTTCCAGACCCAGCATTTT.

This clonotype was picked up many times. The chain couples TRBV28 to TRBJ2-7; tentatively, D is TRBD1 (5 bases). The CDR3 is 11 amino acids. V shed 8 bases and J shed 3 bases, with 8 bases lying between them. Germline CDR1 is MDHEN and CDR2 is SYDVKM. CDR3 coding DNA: TGTGCCAGCGGGGCGGTCTACGAGCAGTACTTC. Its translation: CASGAVYEQYF.

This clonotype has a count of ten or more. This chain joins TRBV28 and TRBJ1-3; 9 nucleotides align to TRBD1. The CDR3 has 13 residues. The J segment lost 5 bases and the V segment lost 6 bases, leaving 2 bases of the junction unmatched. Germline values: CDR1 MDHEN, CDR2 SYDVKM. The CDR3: CASRGQGRNTIYF. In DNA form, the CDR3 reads TGTGCCAGCAGGGGACAGGGCCGAAACACCATATATTTT.

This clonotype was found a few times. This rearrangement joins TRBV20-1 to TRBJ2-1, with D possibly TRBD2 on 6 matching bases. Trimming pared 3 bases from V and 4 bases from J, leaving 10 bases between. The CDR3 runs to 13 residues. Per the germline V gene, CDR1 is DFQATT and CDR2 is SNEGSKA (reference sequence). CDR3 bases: TGCAGTGCTAGGTCGGGAGTGTACAATGAGCAGTTCTTC. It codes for CSARSGVYNEQFF.

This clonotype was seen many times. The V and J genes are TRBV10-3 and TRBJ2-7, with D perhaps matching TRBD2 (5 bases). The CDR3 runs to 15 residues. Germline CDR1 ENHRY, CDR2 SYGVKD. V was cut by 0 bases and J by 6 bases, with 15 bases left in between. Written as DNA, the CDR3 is TGTGCCATCAGTGAGTCCCTAAGAACGGGAACCGAGCAGTACTTC. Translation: CAISESLRTGTEQYF.

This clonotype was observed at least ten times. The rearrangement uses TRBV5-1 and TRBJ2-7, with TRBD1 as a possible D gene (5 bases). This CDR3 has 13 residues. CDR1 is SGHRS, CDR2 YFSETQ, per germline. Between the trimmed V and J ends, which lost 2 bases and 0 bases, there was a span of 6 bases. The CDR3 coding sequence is TGCGCCAGCAGCTTTACAGGCTCCTACGAGCAGTACTTC. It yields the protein CASSFTGSYEQYF.

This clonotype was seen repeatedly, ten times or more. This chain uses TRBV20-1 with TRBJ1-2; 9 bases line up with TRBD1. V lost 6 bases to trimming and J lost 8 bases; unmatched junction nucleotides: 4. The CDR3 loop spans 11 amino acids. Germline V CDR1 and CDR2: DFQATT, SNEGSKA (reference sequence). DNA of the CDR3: TGCAGTGCCACGGACAGGGGCGGCTACACCTTC. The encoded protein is CSATDRGGYTF.

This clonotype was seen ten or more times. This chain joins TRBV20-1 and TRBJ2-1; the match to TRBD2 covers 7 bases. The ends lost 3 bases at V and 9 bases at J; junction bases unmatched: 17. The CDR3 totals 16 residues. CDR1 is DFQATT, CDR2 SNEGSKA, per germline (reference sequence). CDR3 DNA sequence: TGCAGTGCTAGCAGCTTGGGACTAAATTTCGACAGTGAGCAGTTCTTC. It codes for CSASSLGLNFDSEQFF.

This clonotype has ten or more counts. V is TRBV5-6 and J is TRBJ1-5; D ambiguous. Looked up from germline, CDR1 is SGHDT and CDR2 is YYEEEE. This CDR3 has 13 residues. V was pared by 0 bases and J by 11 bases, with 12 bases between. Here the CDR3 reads CASSLEGYGSQHF. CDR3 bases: TGTGCCAGCAGCTTGGAAGGTTACGGGTCCCAGCATTTT. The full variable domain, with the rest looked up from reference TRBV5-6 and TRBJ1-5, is DAGVTQSPTHLIKTRGQQVTLRCSPKSGHDTVSWYQQALGQGPQFIFQYYEEEERQRGNFPDRFSGHQFPNYSSELNVNALLLGDSALYLCASSLEGYGSQHFGDGTRLSIL.

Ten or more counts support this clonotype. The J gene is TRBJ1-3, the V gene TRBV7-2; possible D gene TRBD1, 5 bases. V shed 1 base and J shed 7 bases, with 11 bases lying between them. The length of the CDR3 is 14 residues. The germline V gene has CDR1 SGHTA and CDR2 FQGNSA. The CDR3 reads CASSLGGDINTIYF. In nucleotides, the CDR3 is TGTGCCAGCAGCTTAGGAGGGGATATTAACACCATATATTTT.

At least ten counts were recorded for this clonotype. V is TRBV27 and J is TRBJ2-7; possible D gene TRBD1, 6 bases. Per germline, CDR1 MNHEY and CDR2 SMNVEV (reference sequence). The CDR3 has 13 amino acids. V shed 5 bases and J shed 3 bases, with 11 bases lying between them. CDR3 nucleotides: TGTGCCAGCAGTCAGCTAGGGGGCTACGAGCAGTACTTC. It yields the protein CASSQLGGYEQYF.

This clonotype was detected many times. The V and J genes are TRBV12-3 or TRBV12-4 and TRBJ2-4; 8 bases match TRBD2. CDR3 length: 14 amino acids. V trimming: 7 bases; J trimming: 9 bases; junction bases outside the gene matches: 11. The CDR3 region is CASTPSGSHGIQYF. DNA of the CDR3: TGTGCCAGCACCCCTAGCGGGTCTCACGGCATTCAGTACTTC.

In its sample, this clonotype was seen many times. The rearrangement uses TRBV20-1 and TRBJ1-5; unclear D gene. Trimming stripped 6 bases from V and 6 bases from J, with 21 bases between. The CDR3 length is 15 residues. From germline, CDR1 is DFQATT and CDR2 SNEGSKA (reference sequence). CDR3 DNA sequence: TGCAGTGCCGTACGGGCAGAGCTGGGGTTTCAGCCCCAGCATTTT. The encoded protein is CSAVRAELGFQPQHF.

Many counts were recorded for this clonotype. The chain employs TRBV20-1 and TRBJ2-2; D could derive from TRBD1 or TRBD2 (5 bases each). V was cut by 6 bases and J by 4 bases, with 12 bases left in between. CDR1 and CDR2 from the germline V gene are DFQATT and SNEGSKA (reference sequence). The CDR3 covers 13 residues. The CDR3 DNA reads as TGCAGTGCGGATTTGAGGGGCACCGGGGAGCTGTTTTTT. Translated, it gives CSADLRGTGELFF.

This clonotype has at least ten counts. The CDR3 DNA is TGTGCCAGCAGCTTAACGGGAGCTGACTACGAGCAGTACTTC. Protein sequence: CASSLTGADYEQYF. The chain carries TRBV7-8 and TRBJ2-7, with a weak D call TRBD2 (6 bases). With 2 bases removed from V and 3 bases from J, the gap between germline ends came to 11 bases. This CDR3 is built from 14 residues. Looked up from germline, CDR1 is SGHVS and CDR2 is FQNEAQ.